This entry features one T cell receptor (beta chain) sequence. The antigen it recognizes is unknown. Base qualities are not recorded, but no much larger clone differs from it by a single base. This specimen belongs to a study of cytomegalovirus exposure and HLA in healthy donors (dated by TCRdb to 2016 to 2017). With respect to the entire study: According to an earlier analysis of a few hundred of the donors, about 179 million T cells yielded roughly 110 million unique TCR beta sequences and about 280 Gb of sequence data. Around 330 gigabases of sequencing data and around 80 million unique TCR sequences made up an early release that covered approximately 620 HLA-typed donors. Among the approximately 400 genotyped donors, around 81% belonged to the genetic ancestry cluster associated with self-reported Caucasian donors. The aim of the study was to test whether cataloging public T cell receptors could identify signatures of past pathogen exposure. The study used immunosequencing to profile the T cell repertoires of approximately 690 subjects and linked those repertoires to cytomegalovirus serostatus. Along with the approximately 650-subject first cohort, a separate validation cohort of around 120 different subjects was used. High-throughput TCR immunosequencing, statistical association of individual TCRs with disease status, and machine learning were combined to predict cytomegalovirus infection status. A later analysis re-analyzed previously published TCR beta repertoires from 650 to 800 donors and added high-resolution HLA genotyping to study TCR occurrence patterns. Rather than using new phenotypic data, the later analysis identified candidate immune exposures from TCR beta sequences and from how often those sequences occurred across donors. In an earlier analysis of a few hundred of the donors, high-throughput TCR beta sequencing was used to judge whether each TCR beta V gene segment behaved as functional or pseudogenic. Donor age, sex, ethnicity and CMV serostatus were collected together with the repertoire data. A later genetic analysis took genome-wide SNP genotypes for about 55% of the 666 donors and used that subset as a discovery cohort. All discovery cohort repertoires had been generated on a single sequencing platform. Both class I and class II loci were covered by HLA typing, at four-digit resolution. Typing coverage varied by locus: roughly 620-640 donors for A, B, C, DRB1 and DQB1; more than 500 for DQA1; more than 600 for DPA1; roughly 470 for DPB1. Four to six DR-DQ haplotypes were handled as single units for association and clustering, since linkage in the cohort was strong. Across 398 genotyped donors of the cohort, an average of about 200,000 unique TCR beta nucleotide sequences per donor were sequenced, and 15% to 20% of those sequences were non-productive.

In total, just over 650 healthy bone marrow donors made up the cohort. At the time of sampling, all cohort members were nominally healthy, though unrecorded immune exposures were likely present. The donor tested CMV seronegative, placing the donor among the roughly 350 seronegative members of the cohort. Every donor gave a peripheral blood sample, and the peripheral blood mononuclear cells from that sample were used for TCR beta sequencing. The Qiagen DNeasy Blood Extraction Kit was used to extract genomic DNA from the blood cell samples. The study at large found these results: In a later analysis, the rate of TCR association differed among HLA loci, with DRB1 alleles having the most associated TCRs and HLA-C alleles having the fewest. Most TCR sequences were observed very rarely across donors, whereas some public TCRs were present in many individuals. An association between a missense DCLRE1C variant and V-gene and J-gene trimming of TCR beta chains was found in a later genetic analysis and replicated in an independent cohort. Because counts were too low, some 17 rarely observed V segments, including chromosome 9 orphons, were excluded from the earlier analysis of 587 of the donors. In a later analysis, HLA-associated TCR beta chains showed more clonal expansion and lower generation probabilities than non-associated chains that were equally common. The sequencing pipeline was judged likely to have produced a cluster of highly shared sequence variants as a technical artifact. The classifier was reported to diagnose cytomegalovirus status with high specificity and sensitivity in both the original cohort and the validation cohort. Correlated functional status among segregating V segments might be attributable to linkage disequilibrium, but an unknown experimental factor could not be ruled out. Sequencing depth was assumed to be roughly uniform across donors in the presence/absence analyses, though that assumption may not hold. In vitro tests confirmed that three of the cytomegalovirus-associated TCR beta chains recognize cytomegalovirus antigens. When HLA alleles, especially DR and DQ, strongly co-occurred, attributing TCR associations to individual alleles was difficult. The authors suggested that the approach could potentially be generalized to other disease states and immunological phenotypes. At a false discovery rate of 0.05, a later analysis linked 16,951 TCR beta sequences to specific HLA alleles. In the study, 164 TCR beta chains were listed as associated with cytomegalovirus. The 87-base-pair reads could not distinguish some IMGT-functional V segments, including TRBV6-2 and TRBV6-3, so those segments were excluded. Because some donors lacked HLA typing at each locus, the association tests relied only on the typed subset. CMV serostatus was the only immune exposure information available for the cohort. An earlier analysis of around 540 of the donors showed that most TCR beta V segments appeared in productive rearrangements either about 87% or about 30% of the time, which broadly matched IMGT annotations. Only TCR beta chains were sequenced in this cohort, and the absence of alpha or paired-chain data limited detectable features. A further reported finding was that TCR beta sequences accurately predicted the HLA-A and HLA-B alleles for most subjects in the first cohort. A later genetic analysis reported fewer N-insertions in productive TCRs among donors in an Asian-associated ancestry cluster than the roughly 620-donor mean. According to a later analysis, most CMV-associated TCR beta chains appeared to be HLA-restricted, and the HLA associations seemed to be driven largely by CMV exposure. In a later analysis, several top co-occurrence clusters were reported to appear linked to parvovirus B19, influenza, CMV and Epstein-Barr virus.

Libraries were constructed by the immunoSEQ multiplex PCR assay. A mixture of 60 forward primers for TCR Vbeta segments and 13 reverse primers for TCR Jbeta segments was used in the multiplex PCR. The CDR3 region of rearranged TCR beta genes was amplified from genomic DNA by a multiplex PCR assay. The amplified TCR beta libraries were sequenced on the Illumina HiSeq System as 87-base-pair reads. As for the original processing: In a later analysis, about 80 million unique TCR beta chains were counted across the approximately 670 repertoires, and roughly 10 million of these chains were shared by at least two donors. To remove PCR and sequencing errors, raw reads were error-corrected and collapsed into unique sequences using a nearest-neighbor algorithm that merged closely related sequences. CDR3 sequences were aligned to IMGT reference sequences to assign V, D and J gene segments. Each retained sequence needed at least a six-nucleotide match to both a V gene segment and a J gene segment. Rearrangements were called productive when the CDR3 lacked stop codons and stayed in frame with V and J; all others were non-productive. Following IMGT convention, CDR3 was defined as the stretch from the second conserved V-encoded cysteine up to the conserved J-encoded phenylalanine. The earlier analysis of about 620 of the donors excluded sequences that lacked an unambiguous match to a single V gene segment. In an earlier analysis of about 590 of the donors, a V segment was called functional when productive rearrangements were above 56.7%, and segregating when the standard deviation between donors exceeded 5%. A statistical classification framework was built for diagnosing cytomegalovirus status from the catalog of TCR beta chain sequences. V and J gene assignment, in a later analysis, came from comparing TCR nucleotide sequences with IMGT/GENE-DB human TR gene sequences. Using the TCRdist pipeline, a later analysis assigned CDR3 sequences along with most-parsimonious VDJ recombination scenarios. In a later analysis, each TCR beta chain was defined by its CDR3 amino acid sequence together with its V-gene family, and reads without a unique V-gene family were excluded. In a later analysis, around 650 highly shared, low-generation-probability nucleotide sequences were removed to address suspected cross-contamination and a sequencing artifact. In a later analysis, a clonal expansion index was calculated for each public chain from normalized within-repertoire ranks of inferred template counts. In a later analysis, generation probabilities were computed using a VDJ recombination model fitted to out-of-frame rearrangements, and the results were checked against IGoR. In a later analysis, TCR-TCR, TCR-HLA and TCR-CMV co-occurrence was scored with hypergeometric tests, and a repertoire-size bias correction was applied to TCR pairs. A later analysis estimated false discovery rates by permuting HLA or CMV assignments 20 times. In a later analysis, co-occurring TCRs were grouped with DBSCAN, and TCRdist sequence similarity was added when clustering was performed within HLA-allele-positive subsets. Repertoires with fewer than 30,000 or more than 120,000 public chains, plus five repertoires with anomalous nucleotide sharing, were excluded from co-occurrence clustering. TCRdb took this table from immuneACCESS and kept in-frame rearrangements with V and J called. Such tables lack part of the clones; where checked against another copy, unresolved V genes explain under half of the gap, and the rest is unexplained. V and J calls and clone size are given by that table; D and trimming were obtained from the DNA. For this sample the table gives approximately 130,000 clones, of which 65% to 85% were detected only once. The ten largest clones take up roughly 1.2% of the sample.

V drops 1 base and J drops 1 base, leaving 10 bases in between. CDR1 and CDR2, looked up from the germline V gene (reference sequence), are SEHNR and FQNEAQ. Reading from cysteine to phenylalanine, the CDR3 counts 16 amino acids. The kept DNA is CDR3 alone, 48 bases in frame from the first base. The chain is assembled from TRBV7-9 and TRBJ2-2, with the D gene uncertain. The specimen was PBMCs. The clonotype originates from a man aged 50-60 years in good health and CMV-seronegative. The nucleotide sequence reads TGTGCCAGCAGCTTAGATCGGTCTGTGAACACCGGGGAGCTGTTTTTT. Its coded protein is CASSLDRSVNTGELFF. Supplemented by the reference TRBV7-9 and TRBJ2-2 proteins around the CDR3, the complete variable domain is DTGVSQNPRHKITKRGQNVTFRCDPISEHNRLYWYRQTLGQGPEFLTYFQNEAQLEKSRLLSDRFSAERPKGSFSTLEIQRTEQGDSAMYLCASSLDRSVNTGELFFGEGSRLTVL.